This is a list of T cell receptor beta chains from one sample in a study of cytotoxic CD8 clonotypes in ibrutinib-treated CLL. Clones were sequenced by immunoSEQ multiplex PCR, and TCRdb holds only the in-frame ones, with some missing. The sample carries approximately 100,000 clones, 77% recorded once. Material: PBMCs, obtained after 24 months of ibrutinib treatment. The source of these receptors is a human donor with chronic lymphocytic leukemia. Both conserved end residues are part of each CDR3. The D gene is left open where the match is weak. Some rows mark clone size as missing; the rest say once, few, many or name a class of expanded clone.

>TRBJ2-3|many|TRBV7-6|.
CASSRAGGTDTQYF
TGTGCCAGCAGCAGGGCCGGGGGTACAGATACGCAGTATTTT
>TRBJ2-7|.|TRBV28|TRBD2
CASSLSGSGRRYEQYF
TGTGCCAGCAGTTTAAGCGGTAGCGGGAGGAGATACGAGCAGTACTTC
>TRBJ2-4|.|TRBV2|.
CASSEAQGRAKNIQYF
TGTGCCAGCAGTGAGGCCCAGGGTAGGGCCAAAAACATTCAGTACTTC
>TRBJ1-4|.|TRBV7-9|.
CASSLGRRRWLALNEKLFF
TGTGCCAGCAGCTTAGGTCGTCGGAGGTGGCTGGCTCTTAATGAAAAACTGTTTTTT
>TRBJ2-4|.|TRBV9|.
CASSVFPGAKNIQYF
TGTGCCAGCAGCGTATTTCCGGGAGCCAAAAACATTCAGTACTTC
>TRBJ2-2|few|TRBV5-6|.
CASSLLTRVGAGELFF
TGTGCCAGCAGCTTGTTAACGCGGGTTGGCGCCGGGGAGCTGTTTTTT
>TRBJ2-1|.|TRBV4-2|TRBD2
CASRLAGGNEQFF
TGTGCCAGCAGACTAGCGGGAGGCAATGAGCAGTTCTTC
>TRBJ2-2|once|TRBV6-4|.
CASSDGDLTGELFF
TGTGCCAGCAGTGACGGGGACTTGACCGGGGAGCTGTTTTTT
>TRBJ2-1|.|TRBV5-1|TRBD2
CASSGLAGVGNEQFF
TGCGCCAGCAGCGGTCTAGCGGGGGTCGGCAATGAGCAGTTCTTC
>TRBJ2-3|.|TRBV18|TRBD2
CASSPPGLAGSTDTQYF
TGTGCCAGCTCACCGCCTGGGCTAGCGGGTAGCACAGATACGCAGTATTTT
>TRBJ1-5|.|TRBV28|.
CASSFRNSNQPQHF
TGTGCCAGCAGTTTTAGGAATAGCAATCAGCCCCAGCATTTT
>TRBJ2-7|.|TRBV5-6|.
CASNPWELRTYEQYF
TGTGCCAGCAACCCTTGGGAGCTAAGGACCTACGAGCAGTACTTC
>TRBJ1-2|.|TRBV9|TRBD1
CASSQAWDRGPINYGYTF
TGTGCCAGCAGCCAGGCGTGGGACAGGGGCCCGATTAACTATGGCTACACCTTC